This T cell receptor (beta chain) was sequenced during a study of cytomegalovirus exposure and HLA in healthy donors. In the study overall: Clustering assigned roughly 81% of the roughly 400 genotyped donors to the Caucasian-associated ancestry cluster.

Findings and caveats of the study: Presence/absence analyses took donor sequencing depth as roughly uniform. In a later analysis, most CMV-associated TCR beta chains appeared HLA-restricted.

PCR used 60 Vbeta primers and 13 Jbeta primers. The data were produced by immunoSEQ multiplex PCR, yet TCRdb's version contains in-frame clones alone and is incomplete. The repertoire has about 170,000 clones, 65% to 85% of them found once; the top ten carry about 4.4%. The CDR3 covers 14 residues. The trim removed 4 bases at V and 3 bases at J, leaving 6 bases unmatched. On this clone itself: No antigen is known for it.

The sample was PBMCs. V usage is TRBV5-3 and J usage is TRBJ2-7, with 8 bases fitting TRBD2. TRBV5-3 belongs to the ORF category, with a function that is uncertain. This TCR derives from a woman between 50 and 59 years old in good health and CMV-seropositive. Written as DNA, the CDR3 is TGTGCCAGAAGCCCGCCGGGGGGGAACTACGAGCAGTACTTC. It is translated as CARSPPGGNYEQYF.